The TCR beta chain under discussion was sequenced for a study of blood T cell repertoires in COVID-19. About the study: Acute and convalescent COVID-19 specimens originated in the United States, Italy and Spain. PBMCs, B-cell-depleted T cells, or T cells provided the cDNA or gDNA that made up the material.

Germline V gene lookup returns CDR1 LNHDA and CDR2 SQIVND (reference sequence). The CDR3 has 12 amino acids. The V end lost 7 bases, the J end lost 12 bases, and 18 bases lay between the germline ends. This clone was seen a handful of times. In the authors' workflow: Reference gene primer amplification yielded estimated nucleated cell counts. The table came from immunoSEQ multiplex PCR; TCRdb's copy has only in-frame clones and leaves some out. V and J calls and clone size are given by that table; D and trimming were obtained from the DNA. The sample contains approximately 280,000 clones, roughly 90% of which appear only once.

The sequenced material came from peripheral blood. The rearrangement joins TRBV19 to TRBJ1-1; no clear D gene. This clonotype was sampled from a man aged 50 or older with acute or convalescent COVID-19. CDR3 DNA sequence: TGTGCCAGTAACACGCGAGAGGGTTTGACTTTCTTT. It is translated as CASNTREGLTFF. The whole variable domain, remainder taken from reference TRBV19 and TRBJ1-1, is DGGITQSPKYLFRKEGQNVTLSCEQNLNHDAMYWYRQDPGQGLRLIYYSQIVNDFQKGDIAEGYSVSREKKESFPLTVTSAQKNPTAFYLCASNTREGLTFFGQGTRLTVV.